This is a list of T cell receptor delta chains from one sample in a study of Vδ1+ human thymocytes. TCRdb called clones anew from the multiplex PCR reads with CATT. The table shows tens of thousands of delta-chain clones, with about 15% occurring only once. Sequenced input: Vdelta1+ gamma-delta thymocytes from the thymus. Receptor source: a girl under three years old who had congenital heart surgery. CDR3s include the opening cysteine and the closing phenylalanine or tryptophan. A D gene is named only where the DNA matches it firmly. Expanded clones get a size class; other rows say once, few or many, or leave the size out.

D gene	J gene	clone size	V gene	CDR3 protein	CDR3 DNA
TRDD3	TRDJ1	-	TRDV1	CALGERGYAPRDKLIF	TGTGCTCTTGGGGAACGGGGATACGCCCCTCGCGATAAACTCATCTTT
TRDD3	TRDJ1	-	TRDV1	CALGELVPVLGDPRYTDKLIF	TGTGCTCTTGGGGAACTAGTACCTGTACTGGGGGATCCGCGGTACACCGATAAACTCATCTTT
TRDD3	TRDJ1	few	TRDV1	CALGEPKRWGIRTYTDKLIF	TGTGCTCTTGGGGAGCCTAAGCGTTGGGGGATACGGACGTACACCGATAAACTCATCTTT
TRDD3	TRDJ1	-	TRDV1	CALGEQFLPGTGGAKLIF	TGTGCTCTTGGGGAACAGTTCCTTCCCGGTACTGGGGGAGCCAAACTCATCTTT
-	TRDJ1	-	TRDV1	CALGEGVTDKLIF	TGTGCTCTTGGGGAAGGGGTGACCGATAAACTCATCTTT
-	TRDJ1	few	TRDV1	CALGELRLRSPTHGGDKLIF	TGTGCTCTTGGGGAACTAAGGCTCCGATCCCCTACCCATGGGGGCGATAAACTCATCTTT
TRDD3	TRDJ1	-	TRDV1	CALGELAPVLGDTRLIF	TGTGCTCTTGGGGAACTAGCCCCGGTACTGGGGGATACCCGACTCATCTTT
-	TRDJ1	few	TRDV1	CALGELNDRGLYTDKLIF	TGTGCTCTTGGGGAACTAAATGACCGGGGACTGTACACCGATAAACTCATCTTT
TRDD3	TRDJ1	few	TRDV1	CALGEYYEGLGDTPGTDKLIF	TGTGCTCTTGGGGAATACTATGAGGGACTGGGGGATACGCCGGGCACCGATAAACTCATCTTT
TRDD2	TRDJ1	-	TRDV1	CALGEPSSYPSVTYTDKLIF	TGTGCTCTTGGGGAACCGTCTTCCTACCCTTCGGTGACTTACACCGATAAACTCATCTTT
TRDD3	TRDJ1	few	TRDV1	CALGNGVLVGDTLEYTDKLIF	TGTGCTCTTGGGAACGGGGTCTTGGTGGGGGATACGCTAGAGTACACCGATAAACTCATCTTT
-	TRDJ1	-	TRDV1	CALSAYIDKLIF	TGTGCCCTCTCGGCGTACATCGATAAACTCATCTTT
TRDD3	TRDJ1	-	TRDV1	CALGELRYWGTHTDKLIF	TGTGCTCTTGGGGAACTGAGGTACTGGGGGACTCACACCGATAAACTCATCTTT
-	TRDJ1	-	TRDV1	CALGETCLGYELYTDKLIF	TGTGCTCTTGGGGAAACCTGCTTGGGGTACGAGCTGTACACCGATAAACTCATCTTT
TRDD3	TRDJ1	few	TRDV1	CALGGSTWGIRRERPTDKLIF	TGTGCTCTTGGGGGGAGCACATGGGGGATACGACGGGAGCGTCCGACCGATAAACTCATCTTT
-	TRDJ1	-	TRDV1	CALGELGRPSPPYTDKLIF	TGTGCTCTTGGGGAACTAGGCCGTCCCTCCCCCCCGTACACCGATAAACTCATCTTT
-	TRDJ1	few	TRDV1	CALGESFPVDLGEPKLIF	TGTGCTCTTGGGGAAAGCTTTCCTGTCGATCTGGGTGAGCCTAAACTCATCTTT
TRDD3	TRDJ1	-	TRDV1	CALGELESPELGDRGTDKLIF	TGTGCTCTTGGGGAACTAGAGTCACCCGAACTGGGGGATAGGGGAACCGATAAACTCATCTTT
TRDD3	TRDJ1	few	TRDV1	CALGALRDPTQSSLLGERFQFGDKLIF	TGTGCTCTTGGGGCCCTACGGGATCCTACCCAATCTAGTCTACTGGGGGAAAGGTTTCAGTTTGGCGATAAACTCATCTTT
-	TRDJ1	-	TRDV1	CALGEGDFLRTGAYTDKLIF	TGTGCTCTTGGGGAAGGGGACTTCCTACGTACTGGGGCCTACACCGATAAACTCATCTTT
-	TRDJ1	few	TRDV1	CALGGRLKADKLIF	TGTGCCCTTGGGGGCCGCCTGAAGGCCGATAAACTCATCTTT
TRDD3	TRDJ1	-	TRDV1	CALGEGARWGMRGDKLIF	TGTGCTCTTGGGGAAGGCGCGCGGTGGGGGATGCGAGGCGATAAACTCATCTTT
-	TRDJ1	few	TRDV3	CASFGGLGLIF	TGTGCCTCCTTTGGTGGACTAGGACTCATCTTT